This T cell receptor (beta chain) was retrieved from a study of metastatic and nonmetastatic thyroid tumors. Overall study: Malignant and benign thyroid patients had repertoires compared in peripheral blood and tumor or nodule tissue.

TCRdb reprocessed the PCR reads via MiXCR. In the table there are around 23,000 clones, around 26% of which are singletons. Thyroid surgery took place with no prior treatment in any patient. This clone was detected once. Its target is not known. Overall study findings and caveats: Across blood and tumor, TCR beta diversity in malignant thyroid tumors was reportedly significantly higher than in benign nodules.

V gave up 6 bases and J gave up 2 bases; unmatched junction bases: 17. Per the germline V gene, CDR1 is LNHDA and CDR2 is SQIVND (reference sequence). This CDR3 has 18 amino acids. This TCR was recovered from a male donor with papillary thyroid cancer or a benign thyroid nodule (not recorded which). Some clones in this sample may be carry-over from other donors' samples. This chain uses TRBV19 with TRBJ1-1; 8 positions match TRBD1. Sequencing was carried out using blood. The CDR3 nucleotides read TGTGCCAGTAGCACAGTATTAGGTACAGGGGGAACAAACACTGAAGCTTTCTTT. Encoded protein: CASSTVLGTGGTNTEAFF.